These 25 T cell receptor beta chains share one sample of origin, sequenced in a study of blood T cell repertoires in COVID-19. Only in-frame clones appear in the TCRdb table, and some are missing; sequencing was by immunoSEQ multiplex PCR. The sample yields about 140,000 clones, approximately 80% seen once. The sequencing input was peripheral blood. These receptors originate from a human donor in a cohort sampled during active COVID-19.

The rearrangement joins TRBV4-2 to TRBJ1-2; TRBD1 matches 7 bases. J was trimmed by 3 bases and V by 5 bases; bases with no gene match: 9. The CDR3 has 15 residues. The germline gives CDR1 LGHNA, CDR2 YNFKEQ. The CDR3 region is CASSSRTGDDYGYTF. The CDR3, as DNA: TGTGCCAGCAGCTCCCGTACAGGGGACGACTATGGCTACACCTTC.

This CDR3 is CASSLITGGAETQYF. In DNA form, the CDR3 reads TGTGCCAGCAGCTTAATAACCGGGGGGGCGGAGACCCAGTACTTC. V is TRBV7-2 and J is TRBJ2-5, with 8 positions matching TRBD2. The CDR3 spans 15 residues. Trimming took 2 bases from V and 5 from J; bases not matched to a gene: 7. Germline V CDR1 and CDR2: SGHTA, FQGNSA.

The gene calls are TRBV24-1 and TRBJ2-1, with D possibly being TRBD1 (6 bases). Looked up from germline, CDR1 is KGHDR and CDR2 is SFDVKD. This CDR3 is 13 amino acids long. V lost 0 bases, J lost 9 bases, and 8 bases lay in between. CDR3 loop: CATSDLWGPEQFF. The CDR3 DNA follows: TGTGCCACCAGTGATTTGTGGGGGCCTGAGCAGTTCTTC.

The genes are TRBV9 and TRBJ2-3; 7 bases map to TRBD2. Germline CDR1 reads SGDLS; CDR2 reads YYNGEE. The CDR3 contains 15 residues. V lost 1 base to trimming and J lost 1 base; unmatched junction nucleotides: 3. CDR3 sequence (DNA): TGTGCCAGCAGCGTACTAACTAGCGGCACAGATACGCAGTATTTT. This translates into CASSVLTSGTDTQYF.

The chain is built from TRBV5-1 and TRBJ2-5, with a weak D call TRBD2 (7 bases). Looked up from germline, CDR1 is SGHRS and CDR2 is YFSETQ. The CDR3 is 15 residues long. Trimming removed 0 bases from V and 2 bases from J, with 11 bases in between. For the CDR3, the DNA is TGCGCCAGCAGCTTGGCGGGGGGCCCGCAAGAGACCCAGTACTTC. This translates into CASSLAGGPQETQYF.

The J gene is TRBJ2-1, the V gene TRBV2; TRBD2 might be the D (5 bases). This CDR3 contains 13 residues. Deletions cut 5 bases from V and 5 bases from J, with 10 bases between. Germline V lookup: CDR1 SNHLY, CDR2 FYNNEI. The CDR3 sequence: CASSLARDNEQFF. As DNA, the CDR3 is TGTGCCAGCAGTCTGGCGAGGGACAATGAGCAGTTCTTC.

The chain is built from TRBV6-7 and TRBJ2-7; 7 bases line up with TRBD1. TRBV6-7 is classed as an ORF, of uncertain function. The CDR3 consists of 17 residues. Trimming cost V 5 bases and J 1 base; bases outside gene matches: 14. The CDR3 DNA sequence: TGTGCCAGCAGTACGTGGACAGGAAGGTCCGCTTCCTACGAGCAGTACTTC. Residues: CASSTWTGRSASYEQYF.

The chain joins TRBV18 to TRBJ2-7, with D perhaps TRBD1 (5 bases). Trimming shortened V by 6 bases and J by 0 bases, and 12 bases separated the two germline ends. The CDR3 spans 14 residues. Germline values: CDR1 KGHSH, CDR2 LQKENI. The CDR3 here is CASSTVSSSYEQYF. The CDR3 nucleotides read TGTGCCAGCTCGACAGTTTCTAGCTCCTACGAGCAGTACTTC.

This chain uses TRBV3-1 (or the pseudogene TRBV3-2) with TRBJ1-6, with TRBD1 as a possible D gene (5 bases). V lost 3 bases and J lost 8, with 14 bases in between. CDR3 length: 15 amino acids. CDR1 is LGHDT, CDR2 YNNKEL, per germline (reference sequence). This CDR3 is CASSHAQGWDSPLHF. In nucleotides, the CDR3 is TGTGCCAGCAGCCATGCGCAGGGTTGGGATTCACCCCTCCACTTT.

This clone was detected a few times. This chain joins TRBV28 and TRBJ2-7; D is uncertain. Germline CDR1 is MDHEN and CDR2 is SYDVKM. The CDR3 extends over 16 amino acids. The V end was cut by 6 bases, the J end by 3 bases, with 21 bases between. The CDR3 DNA reads as TGTGCCAGCAGCCACGCCCCCGTCAACGGGTTCTACGAGCAGTACTTC. Amino acid sequence: CASSHAPVNGFYEQYF.

The rearrangement uses TRBV12-3 or TRBV12-4 and TRBJ1-6; no clear D. The CDR3 is 12 amino acids. With 7 bases removed from V and 7 bases from J, the gap between germline ends came to 8 bases. The CDR3 sequence: CASTNLNSPLHF. CDR3 bases: TGTGCCAGCACCAACTTAAATTCACCCCTCCACTTT.

This chain uses TRBV7-6 with TRBJ1-2; D may be TRBD1 (6 bases). The length of the CDR3 is 15 residues. Deletions cut 5 bases from V and 0 bases from J, with 13 bases between. Germline V gene data show CDR1 as SGHVS and CDR2 as FNYEAQ. The DNA for the CDR3 is TGTGCCAGCAGCCCTGGGACATCTCCTAACTATGGCTACACCTTC. Its translation is CASSPGTSPNYGYTF.

The gene calls are TRBV5-1 and TRBJ1-2; D gene unclear. There are 13 residues in the CDR3. V was pared by 0 bases and J by 4 bases, with 7 bases between. Germline V gene sequence: CDR1 SGHRS, CDR2 YFSETQ. The CDR3 DNA follows: TGCGCCAGCAGCTTGGCAGATCCCTATGGCTACACCTTC. This translates into CASSLADPYGYTF.

V gene TRBV10-3 combines with J gene TRBJ1-2; D unclear. Between the trimmed V and J ends, which lost 3 bases and 0 bases, there was a span of 5 bases. Germline-derived CDR1 and CDR2 are ENHRY and SYGVKD. The CDR3 is 13 amino acids. CDR3 sequence: CAISDSANYGYTF. The CDR3 region has the DNA TGTGCCATCAGTGACAGTGCTAACTATGGCTACACCTTC.

The J gene is TRBJ2-5, the V gene TRBV11-3; 12 nucleotides agree with TRBD2. The CDR3 runs 16 residues. Germline CDR1 is SGHNT and CDR2 is YENEEA. Germline trimming cut 3 bases from V and 4 bases from J; bases unmatched to any gene: 6. CDR3 in amino acids: CASSLPETSGGETQYF. CDR3 nucleotides: TGTGCCAGCAGCTTGCCCGAGACTAGCGGGGGAGAGACCCAGTACTTC.

The chain has TRBV11-1 and TRBJ2-2; no clear D gene. Per germline, CDR1 SGHAT and CDR2 FQDESV (reference sequence). V was cut by 2 bases and J by 4 bases, with 5 bases left in between. The CDR3 spans 13 residues. The CDR3 coding sequence is TGTGCCAGCAGCTTACGCAGCACCGGGGAGCTGTTTTTT. Translation: CASSLRSTGELFF.

The V gene is TRBV28, the J gene TRBJ1-6; TRBD1 matches at 8 bases. Germline values: CDR1 MDHEN, CDR2 SYDVKM. V gave up 5 bases and J gave up 9 bases; unmatched junction bases: 9. The CDR3 is 15 amino acids. In nucleotides, the CDR3 is TGTGCCAGCAGTCCTCTGGACAGGGCAGGTTCACCCCTCCACTTT. As protein: CASSPLDRAGSPLHF.

V is TRBV5-6 and J is TRBJ2-3; 7 bases fit TRBD2. Looked up from germline, CDR1 is SGHDT and CDR2 is YYEEEE. The CDR3 spans 14 residues. With V trimmed by 7 bases and J by 1 base, 6 bases remained unmatched. Here the CDR3 DNA reads TGTGCCAGCTCCGAACGGGGGGGCACAGATACGCAGTATTTT. Protein product: CASSERGGTDTQYF.

V and J are TRBV6-1 and TRBJ1-1; no clear D. This CDR3 is built from 13 residues. Germline assignment: CDR1 MNHNS and CDR2 SASEGT. Trimming took 3 bases from V and 5 from J, leaving 10 bases between them. The CDR3 loop reads CASSEEGKTEAFF. CDR3 in DNA: TGTGCCAGCAGTGAGGAGGGTAAGACTGAAGCTTTCTTT.

The genes are TRBV5-4 and TRBJ1-2; D might be TRBD1 (5 bases). CDR3 size: 14 residues. Looked up from germline, CDR1 is SGHNT and CDR2 is YYREEE (reference sequence). V lost 4 bases and J lost 6, with 16 bases in between. Here the CDR3 reads CASSPERQGHGYTF. In DNA, the CDR3 is TGTGCCAGCAGCCCTGAACGCCAGGGTCATGGCTACACCTTC. The entire variable domain, with the rest obtained from reference TRBV5-4 and TRBJ1-2, is as follows: ETGVTQSPTHLIKTRGQQVTLRCSSQSGHNTVSWYQQALGQGPQFIFQYYREEENGRGNFPPRFSGLQFPNYSSELNVNALELDDSALYLCASSPERQGHGYTFGSGTRLTVV.

The DNA for the CDR3 is TGTGCCAGCAGTTCAGGGGCTAGCGGGGGGTTAGAGCAGTACTTC. It codes for CASSSGASGGLEQYF. The chain is built from TRBV6-5 and TRBJ2-7; 11 bases are shared with TRBD2. This CDR3 has 15 amino acids. From germline, CDR1 is MNHEY and CDR2 SVGAGI. Trimming cost V 4 bases and J 7 bases; bases outside gene matches: 9.

The V gene is TRBV6-2 or TRBV6-3, the J gene TRBJ2-5; TRBD2 is a possible D gene (6 bases). Germline loops: CDR1 MNHEY, CDR2 SVGEGT. The CDR3 spans 16 residues. Trimming took 2 bases from V and 3 from J, leaving 16 bases between them. The CDR3 DNA is TGTGCCAGCAGTTACCCGAGTGGGGGGTTAGAAGAGACCCAGTACTTC. It translates to CASSYPSGGLEETQYF.

J is TRBJ2-5 and V is TRBV7-3, with TRBD2 identical over 13 bases. CDR1 and CDR2 (germline): SGHTA, FQGTGA. CDR3 size: 16 residues. With 5 bases clipped from V and 4 bases from J, the junction kept 7 bases outside the gene matches. This CDR3 is CASSPTLAGGRETQYF. CDR3 nucleotide sequence: TGTGCCAGCAGCCCAACACTAGCGGGGGGGCGAGAGACCCAGTACTTC.

This clone is a singleton in its sample. J is TRBJ1-5 and V is TRBV15, with D uncertain. V lost 0 bases to trimming and J lost 6 bases, with 6 bases between them. This CDR3 contains 13 residues. Germline CDR1 and CDR2: LNHNV and YYDKDF (reference sequence). The DNA for the CDR3 is TGTGCCACCAGCAGAGAATTAGCTCAGCCCCAGCATTTT. Translation gives CATSRELAQPQHF.

The chain joins TRBV27 to TRBJ1-5; 9 bases are a match to TRBD1. Germline V gene lookup returns CDR1 MNHEY and CDR2 SMNVEV (reference sequence). The CDR3 covers 15 residues. J was trimmed by 6 bases and V by 5 bases; bases with no gene match: 8. The CDR3 nucleotides are TGTGCCAGCAGTACCTTACAGGGGGCACTTCAGCCCCAGCATTTT. Protein: CASSTLQGALQPQHF.